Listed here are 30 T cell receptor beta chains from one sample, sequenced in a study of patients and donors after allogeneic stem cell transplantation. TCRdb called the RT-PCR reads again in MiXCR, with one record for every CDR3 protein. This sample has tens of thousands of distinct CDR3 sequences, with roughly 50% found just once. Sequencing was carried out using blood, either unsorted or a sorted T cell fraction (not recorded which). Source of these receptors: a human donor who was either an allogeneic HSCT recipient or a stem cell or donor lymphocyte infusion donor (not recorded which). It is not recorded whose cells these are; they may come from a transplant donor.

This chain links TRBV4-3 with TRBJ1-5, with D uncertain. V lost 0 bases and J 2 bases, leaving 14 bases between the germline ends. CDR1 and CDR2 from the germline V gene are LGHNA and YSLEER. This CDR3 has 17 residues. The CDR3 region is CASSQDPGVRGNQPQHF. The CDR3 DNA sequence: TGCGCCAGCAGCCAAGATCCCGGGGTTAGGGGCAATCAGCCCCAGCATTTT.

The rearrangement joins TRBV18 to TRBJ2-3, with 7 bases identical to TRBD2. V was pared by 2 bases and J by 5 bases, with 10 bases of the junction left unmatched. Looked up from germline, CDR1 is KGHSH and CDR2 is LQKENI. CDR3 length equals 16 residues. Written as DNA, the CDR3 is TGTGCCAGCTCACCAAGGGGTGCGGGAGAGAGAGATACGCAGTATTTT. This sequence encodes CASSPRGAGERDTQYF.

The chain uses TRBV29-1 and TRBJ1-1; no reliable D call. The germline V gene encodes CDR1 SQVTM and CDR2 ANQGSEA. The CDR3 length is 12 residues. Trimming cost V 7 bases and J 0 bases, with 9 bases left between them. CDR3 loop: CSAVHMNTEAFF. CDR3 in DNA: TGCAGCGCCGTCCATATGAACACTGAAGCTTTCTTT. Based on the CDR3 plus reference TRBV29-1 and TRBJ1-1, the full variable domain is SAVISQKPSRDICQRGTSLTIQCQVDSQVTMMFWYRQQPGQSLTLIATANQGSEATYESGFVIDKFPISRPNLTFSTLTVSNMSPEDSSIYLCSAVHMNTEAFFGQGTRLTVV.

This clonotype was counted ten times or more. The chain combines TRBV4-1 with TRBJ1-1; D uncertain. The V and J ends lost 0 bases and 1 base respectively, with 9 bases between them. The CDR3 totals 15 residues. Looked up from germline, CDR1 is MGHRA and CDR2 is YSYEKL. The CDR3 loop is CASSQDRWGNTEAFF. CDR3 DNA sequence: TGCGCCAGCAGCCAAGACCGTTGGGGGAACACTGAAGCTTTCTTT.

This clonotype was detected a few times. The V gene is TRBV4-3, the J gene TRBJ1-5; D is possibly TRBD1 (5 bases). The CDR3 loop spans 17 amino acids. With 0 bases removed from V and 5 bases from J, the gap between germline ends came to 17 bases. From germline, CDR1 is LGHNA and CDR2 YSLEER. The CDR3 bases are TGCGCCAGCAGCCAAGATCTGACAGTTCCCGCCTATCAGCCCCAGCATTTT. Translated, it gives CASSQDLTVPAYQPQHF.

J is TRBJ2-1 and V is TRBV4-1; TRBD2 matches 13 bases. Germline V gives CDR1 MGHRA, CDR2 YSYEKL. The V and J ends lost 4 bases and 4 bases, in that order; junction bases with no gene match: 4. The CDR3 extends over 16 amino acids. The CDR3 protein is CASSLGLAGVYNEQFF. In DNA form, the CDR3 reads TGCGCCAGCAGCCTAGGACTAGCGGGAGTTTACAATGAGCAGTTCTTC.

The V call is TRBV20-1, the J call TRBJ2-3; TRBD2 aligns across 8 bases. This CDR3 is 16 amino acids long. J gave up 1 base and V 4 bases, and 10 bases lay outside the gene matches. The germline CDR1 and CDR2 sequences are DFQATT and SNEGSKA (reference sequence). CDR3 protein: CSAKKPGLGGTDTQYF. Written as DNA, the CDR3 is TGCAGTGCTAAAAAACCGGGACTAGGTGGCACAGATACGCAGTATTTT.

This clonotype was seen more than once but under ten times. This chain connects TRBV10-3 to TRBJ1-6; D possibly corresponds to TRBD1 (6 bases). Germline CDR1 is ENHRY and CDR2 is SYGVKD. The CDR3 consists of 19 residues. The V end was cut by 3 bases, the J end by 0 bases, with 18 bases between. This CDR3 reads CAISEADRVISSYNSPLHF. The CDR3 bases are TGTGCCATCAGTGAAGCGGACAGAGTCATAAGCTCCTATAATTCACCCCTCCACTTT.

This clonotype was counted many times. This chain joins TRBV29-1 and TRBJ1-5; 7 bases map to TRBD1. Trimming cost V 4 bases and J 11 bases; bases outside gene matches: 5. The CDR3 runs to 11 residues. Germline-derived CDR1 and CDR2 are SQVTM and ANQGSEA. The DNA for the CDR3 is TGCAGCGTTGTAGGGGGCTCGGCCCAGCATTTT. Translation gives CSVVGGSAQHF. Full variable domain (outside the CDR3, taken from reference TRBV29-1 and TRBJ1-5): SAVISQKPSRDICQRGTSLTIQCQVDSQVTMMFWYRQQPGQSLTLIATANQGSEATYESGFVIDKFPISRPNLTFSTLTVSNMSPEDSSIYLCSVVGGSAQHFGDGTRLSIL.

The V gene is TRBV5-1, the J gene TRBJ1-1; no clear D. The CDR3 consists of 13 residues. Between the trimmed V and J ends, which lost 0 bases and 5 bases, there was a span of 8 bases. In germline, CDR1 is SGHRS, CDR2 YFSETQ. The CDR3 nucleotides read TGCGCCAGCAGCTTGGGGGGTTGGACTGAAGCTTTCTTT. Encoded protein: CASSLGGWTEAFF.

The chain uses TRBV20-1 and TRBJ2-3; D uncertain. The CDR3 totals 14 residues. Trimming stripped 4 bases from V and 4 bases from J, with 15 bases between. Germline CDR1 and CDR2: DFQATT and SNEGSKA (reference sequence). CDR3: CSANPPGSADTQYF. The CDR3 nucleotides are TGCAGTGCTAACCCCCCAGGCTCCGCAGATACGCAGTATTTT.

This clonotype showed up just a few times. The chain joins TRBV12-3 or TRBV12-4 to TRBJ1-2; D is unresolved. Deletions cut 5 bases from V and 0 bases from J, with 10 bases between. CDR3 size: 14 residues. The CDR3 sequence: CASSTSSPNYGYTF. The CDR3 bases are TGTGCCAGCAGTACCTCATCCCCTAACTATGGCTACACCTTC.

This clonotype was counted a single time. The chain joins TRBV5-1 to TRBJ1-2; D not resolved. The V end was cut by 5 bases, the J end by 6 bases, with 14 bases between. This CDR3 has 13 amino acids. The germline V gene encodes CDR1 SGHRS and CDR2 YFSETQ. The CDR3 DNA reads TGCGCCAGCAGTACCGGGCCTCCGGATGGCTACACCTTC. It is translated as CASSTGPPDGYTF.

The CDR3: CASSLVDAQYSPQHF. The CDR3 region has the DNA TGTGCCAGCAGCTTAGTGGACGCCCAGTACAGCCCCCAGCATTTT. The chain combines TRBV7-9 with TRBJ1-5; no clear D gene. CDR3 length: 15 amino acids. Trimming stripped 1 base from V and 10 bases from J, with 17 bases between. CDR1 and CDR2 (germline): SEHNR, FQNEAQ (reference sequence).

For the CDR3, the DNA is TGTGCCAGCAGCTTAATGAGTGGGATGGGGACAGGGAACACCGGGGAGCTGTTTTTT. Protein: CASSLMSGMGTGNTGELFF. The chain uses TRBV7-3 and TRBJ2-2, with TRBD1 identical over 8 bases. Trimming took 1 base from V and 1 from J; bases not matched to a gene: 11. Germline CDR1 SGHTA, CDR2 FQGTGA. The CDR3 runs to 19 residues.

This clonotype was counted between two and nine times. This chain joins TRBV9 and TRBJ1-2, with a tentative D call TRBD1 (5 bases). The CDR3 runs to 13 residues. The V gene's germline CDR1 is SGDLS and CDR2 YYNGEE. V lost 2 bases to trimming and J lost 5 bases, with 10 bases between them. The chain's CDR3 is CASSVGTAYGYTF. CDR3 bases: TGTGCCAGCAGCGTGGGGACTGCTTATGGCTACACCTTC.

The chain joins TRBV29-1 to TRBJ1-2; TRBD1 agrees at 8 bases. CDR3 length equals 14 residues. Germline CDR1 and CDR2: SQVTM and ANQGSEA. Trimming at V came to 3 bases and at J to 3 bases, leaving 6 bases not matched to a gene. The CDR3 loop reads CSVDQGAPDYGYTF. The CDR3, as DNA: TGCAGCGTTGACCAGGGGGCGCCGGACTATGGCTACACCTTC.

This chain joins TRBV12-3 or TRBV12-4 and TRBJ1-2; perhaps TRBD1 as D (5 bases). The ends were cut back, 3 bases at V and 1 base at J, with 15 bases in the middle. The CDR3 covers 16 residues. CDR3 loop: CASSFGTLQNNYGYTF. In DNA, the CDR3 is TGTGCCAGCAGTTTCGGGACGCTTCAAAATAACTATGGCTACACCTTC.

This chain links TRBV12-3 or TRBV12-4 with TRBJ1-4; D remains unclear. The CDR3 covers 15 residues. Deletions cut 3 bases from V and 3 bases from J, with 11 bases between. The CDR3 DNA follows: TGTGCCAGCAGTTTTTCTTATGACCCTAATGAAAAACTGTTTTTT. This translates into CASSFSYDPNEKLFF.

The CDR3 loop is CANRLAANTGELFF. CDR3 nucleotide sequence: TGTGCCAACCGACTAGCGGCTAACACCGGGGAGCTGTTTTTT. The V and J genes are TRBV10-3 and TRBJ2-2; TRBD2 matches 9 bases. This CDR3 has 14 residues. Trimming cost V 10 bases and J 2 bases; bases outside gene matches: 5. Per germline, CDR1 ENHRY and CDR2 SYGVKD.

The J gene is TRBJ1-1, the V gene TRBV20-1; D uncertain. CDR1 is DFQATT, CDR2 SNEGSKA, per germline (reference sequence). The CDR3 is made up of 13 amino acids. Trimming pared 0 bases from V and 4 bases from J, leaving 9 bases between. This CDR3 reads CSAREGEVTEAFF. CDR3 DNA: TGCAGTGCTAGAGAAGGCGAGGTCACTGAAGCTTTCTTT.

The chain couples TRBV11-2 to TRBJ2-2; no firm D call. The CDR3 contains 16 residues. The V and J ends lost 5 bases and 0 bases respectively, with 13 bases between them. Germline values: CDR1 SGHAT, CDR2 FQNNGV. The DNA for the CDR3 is TGTGCCAGCAGCACCACACAGCAAACGAACACCGGGGAGCTGTTTTTT. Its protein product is CASSTTQQTNTGELFF.

The CDR3 nucleotides read TGTGCCAGCAGTGAATTGGGGCCGGGGAACTATGGCTACACCTTC. Amino acid sequence: CASSELGPGNYGYTF. The chain uses TRBV25-1 and TRBJ1-2; tentative D call: TRBD1 (5 bases). From germline, CDR1 is MGHDK and CDR2 SYGVNS. The CDR3 has 15 amino acids. Trimming removed 1 base from V and 2 bases from J, with 11 bases in between.

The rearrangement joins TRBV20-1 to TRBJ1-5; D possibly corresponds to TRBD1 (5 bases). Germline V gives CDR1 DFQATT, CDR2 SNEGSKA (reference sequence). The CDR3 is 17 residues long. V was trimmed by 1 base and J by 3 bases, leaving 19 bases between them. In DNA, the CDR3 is TGCAGTGCTAGAGCAACGTCGGGAACAGGACTCAATCAGCCCCAGCATTTT. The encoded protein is CSARATSGTGLNQPQHF.

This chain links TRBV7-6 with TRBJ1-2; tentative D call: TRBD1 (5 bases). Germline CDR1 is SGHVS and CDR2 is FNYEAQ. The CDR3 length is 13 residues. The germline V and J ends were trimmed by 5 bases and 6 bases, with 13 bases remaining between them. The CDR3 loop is CASSPGTADGYTF. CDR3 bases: TGTGCCAGCAGCCCCGGGACGGCCGATGGCTACACCTTC. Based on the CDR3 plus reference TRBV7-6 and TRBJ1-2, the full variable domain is GAGVSQSPRYKVTKRGQDVALRCDPISGHVSLYWYRQALGQGPEFLTYFNYEAQQDKSGLPNDRFSAERPEGSISTLTIQRTEQRDSAMYRCASSPGTADGYTFGSGTRLTVV.

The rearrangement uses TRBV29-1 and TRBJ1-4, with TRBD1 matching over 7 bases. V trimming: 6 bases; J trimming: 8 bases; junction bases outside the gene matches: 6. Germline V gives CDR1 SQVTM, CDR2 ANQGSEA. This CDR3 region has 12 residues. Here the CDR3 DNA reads TGCAGCGTGAGGGACAGCTGGGAAAAACTGTTTTTT. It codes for CSVRDSWEKLFF.

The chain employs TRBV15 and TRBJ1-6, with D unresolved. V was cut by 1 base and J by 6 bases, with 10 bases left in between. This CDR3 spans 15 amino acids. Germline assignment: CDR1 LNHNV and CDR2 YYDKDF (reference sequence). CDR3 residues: CATSRVGGSNSPLHF. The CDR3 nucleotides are TGTGCCACCAGCAGAGTGGGAGGAAGTAATTCACCCCTCCACTTT.

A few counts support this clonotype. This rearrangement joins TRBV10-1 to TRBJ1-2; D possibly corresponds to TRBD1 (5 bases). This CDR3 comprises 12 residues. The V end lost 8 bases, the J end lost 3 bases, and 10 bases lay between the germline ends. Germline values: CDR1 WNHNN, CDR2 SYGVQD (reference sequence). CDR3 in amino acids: CASPDSDYGYTF. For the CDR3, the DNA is TGCGCCAGCCCTGACAGTGACTATGGCTACACCTTC.

In DNA form, the CDR3 reads TGCGCCAGCAGCCGGACAGGGACGAACACTGAAGCTTTCTTT. Its translation is CASSRTGTNTEAFF. This chain uses TRBV4-1 with TRBJ1-1, with 8 bases lining up with TRBD1. CDR3 length: 14 amino acids. Germline trimming cut 4 bases from V and 1 base from J; bases unmatched to any gene: 2. Germline V gives CDR1 MGHRA, CDR2 YSYEKL.

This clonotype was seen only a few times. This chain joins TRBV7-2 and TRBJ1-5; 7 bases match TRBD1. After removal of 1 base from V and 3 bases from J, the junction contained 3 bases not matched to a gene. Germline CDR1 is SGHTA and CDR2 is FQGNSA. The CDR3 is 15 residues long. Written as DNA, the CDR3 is TGTGCCAGCAGCTTAGGGGACAGCATCAATCAGCCCCAGCATTTT. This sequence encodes CASSLGDSINQPQHF.